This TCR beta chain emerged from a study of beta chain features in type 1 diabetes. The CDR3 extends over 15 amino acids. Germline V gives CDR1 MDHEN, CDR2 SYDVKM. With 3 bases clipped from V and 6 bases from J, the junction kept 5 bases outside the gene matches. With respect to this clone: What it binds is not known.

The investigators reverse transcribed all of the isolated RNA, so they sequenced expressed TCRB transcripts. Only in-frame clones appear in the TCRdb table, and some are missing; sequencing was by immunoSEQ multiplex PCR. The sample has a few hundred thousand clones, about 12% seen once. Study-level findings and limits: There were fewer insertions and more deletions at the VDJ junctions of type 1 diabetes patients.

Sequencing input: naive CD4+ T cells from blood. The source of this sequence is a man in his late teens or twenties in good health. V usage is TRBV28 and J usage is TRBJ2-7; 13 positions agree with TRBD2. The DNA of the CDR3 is TGTGCCAGCAGTTTCCCTGGACTAGCGGGAGTCGAGCAGTACTTC. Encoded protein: CASSFPGLAGVEQYF.